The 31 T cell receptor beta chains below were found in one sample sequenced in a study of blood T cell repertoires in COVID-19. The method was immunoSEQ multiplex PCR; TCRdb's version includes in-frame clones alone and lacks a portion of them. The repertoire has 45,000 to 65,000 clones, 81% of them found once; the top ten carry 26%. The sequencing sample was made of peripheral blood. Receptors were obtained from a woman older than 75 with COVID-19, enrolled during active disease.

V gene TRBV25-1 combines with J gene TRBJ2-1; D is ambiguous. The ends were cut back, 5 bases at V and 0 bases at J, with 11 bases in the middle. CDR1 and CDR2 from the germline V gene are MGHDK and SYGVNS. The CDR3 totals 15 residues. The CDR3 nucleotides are TGTGCCAGCAGTCCGCGAGCCCTCTCCTACAATGAGCAGTTCTTC. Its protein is CASSPRALSYNEQFF.

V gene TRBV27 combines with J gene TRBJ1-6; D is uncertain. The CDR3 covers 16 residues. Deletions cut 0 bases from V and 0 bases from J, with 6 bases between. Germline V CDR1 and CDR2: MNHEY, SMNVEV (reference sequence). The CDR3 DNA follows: TGTGCCAGCAGTTTATCGTACAGCTCCTATAATTCACCCCTCCACTTT. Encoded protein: CASSLSYSSYNSPLHF.

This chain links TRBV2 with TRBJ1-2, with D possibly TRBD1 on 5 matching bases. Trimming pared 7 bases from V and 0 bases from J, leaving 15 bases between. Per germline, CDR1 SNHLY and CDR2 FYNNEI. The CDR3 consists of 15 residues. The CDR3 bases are TGTGCCAGCACCAGTCGACAGACTTCTAACTATGGCTACACCTTC. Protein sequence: CASTSRQTSNYGYTF.

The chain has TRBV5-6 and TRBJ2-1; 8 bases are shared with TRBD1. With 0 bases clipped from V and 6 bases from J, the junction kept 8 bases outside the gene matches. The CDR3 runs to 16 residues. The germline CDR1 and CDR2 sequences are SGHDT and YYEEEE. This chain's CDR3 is CASSLVGQGPTNEQFF. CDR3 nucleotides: TGTGCCAGCAGCTTGGTCGGACAGGGCCCCACCAATGAGCAGTTCTTC.

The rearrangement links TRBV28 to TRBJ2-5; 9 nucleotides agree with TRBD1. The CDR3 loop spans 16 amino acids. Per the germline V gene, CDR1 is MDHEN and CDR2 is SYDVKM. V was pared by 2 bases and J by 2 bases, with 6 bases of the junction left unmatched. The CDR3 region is CASSLTGGRSQETQYF. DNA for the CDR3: TGTGCCAGCAGTTTAACAGGGGGCCGTTCTCAAGAGACCCAGTACTTC.

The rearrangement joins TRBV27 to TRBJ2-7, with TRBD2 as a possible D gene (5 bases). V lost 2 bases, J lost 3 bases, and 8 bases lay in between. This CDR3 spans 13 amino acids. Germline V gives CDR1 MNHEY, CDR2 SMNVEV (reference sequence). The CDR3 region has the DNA TGTGCCAGCAGTTTACGGGGAAACTACGAGCAGTACTTC. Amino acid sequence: CASSLRGNYEQYF.

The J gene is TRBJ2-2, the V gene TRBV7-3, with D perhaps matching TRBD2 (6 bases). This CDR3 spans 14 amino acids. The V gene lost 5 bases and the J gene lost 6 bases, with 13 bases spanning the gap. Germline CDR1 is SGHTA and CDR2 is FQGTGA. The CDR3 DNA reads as TGTGCCAGCAGCCCATCACTAGCCCCCGGGGAGCTGTTTTTT. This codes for CASSPSLAPGELFF.

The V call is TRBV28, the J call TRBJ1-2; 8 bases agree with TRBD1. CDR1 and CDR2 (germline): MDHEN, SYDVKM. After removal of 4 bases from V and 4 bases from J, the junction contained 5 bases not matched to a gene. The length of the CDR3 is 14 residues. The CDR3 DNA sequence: TGTGCCAGCAGTTCCGGACAGGGAGGCTATGGCTACACCTTC. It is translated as CASSSGQGGYGYTF.

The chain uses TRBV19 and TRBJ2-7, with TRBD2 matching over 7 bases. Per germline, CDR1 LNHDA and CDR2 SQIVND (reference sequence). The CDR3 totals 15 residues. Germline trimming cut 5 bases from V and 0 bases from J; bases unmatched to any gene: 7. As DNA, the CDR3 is TGTGCCAGTAGTTTTAGCGGGTATAGCTCCTACGAGCAGTACTTC. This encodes CASSFSGYSSYEQYF.

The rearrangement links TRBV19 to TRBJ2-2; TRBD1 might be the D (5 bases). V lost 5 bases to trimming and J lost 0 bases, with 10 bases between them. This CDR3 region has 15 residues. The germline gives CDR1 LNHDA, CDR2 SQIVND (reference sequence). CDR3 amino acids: CASSRETANTGELFF. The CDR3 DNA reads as TGTGCCAGTAGTCGAGAGACAGCGAACACCGGGGAGCTGTTTTTT.

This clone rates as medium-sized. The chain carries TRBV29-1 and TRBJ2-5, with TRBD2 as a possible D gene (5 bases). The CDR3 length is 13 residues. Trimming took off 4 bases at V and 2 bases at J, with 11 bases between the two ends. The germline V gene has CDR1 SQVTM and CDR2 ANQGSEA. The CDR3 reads CSVVRGRQETQYF. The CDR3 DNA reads TGCAGCGTTGTCCGGGGTAGGCAAGAGACCCAGTACTTC. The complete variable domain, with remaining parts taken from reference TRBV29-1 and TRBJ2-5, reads SAVISQKPSRDICQRGTSLTIQCQVDSQVTMMFWYRQQPGQSLTLIATANQGSEATYESGFVIDKFPISRPNLTFSTLTVSNMSPEDSSIYLCSVVRGRQETQYFGPGTRLLVL.

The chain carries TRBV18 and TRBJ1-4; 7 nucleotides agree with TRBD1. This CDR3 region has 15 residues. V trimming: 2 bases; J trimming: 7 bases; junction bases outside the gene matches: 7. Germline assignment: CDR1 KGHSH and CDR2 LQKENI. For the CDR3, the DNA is TGTGCCAGCTCACCAGACAGGGCCCGGCTTGAAAAACTGTTTTTT. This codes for CASSPDRARLEKLFF.

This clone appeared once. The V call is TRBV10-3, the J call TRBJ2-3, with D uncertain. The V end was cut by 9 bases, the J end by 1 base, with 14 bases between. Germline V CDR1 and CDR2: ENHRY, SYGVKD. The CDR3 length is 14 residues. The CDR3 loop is CAISIGTGTDTQYF. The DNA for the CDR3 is TGTGCCATTAGCATCGGAACTGGCACAGATACGCAGTATTTT.

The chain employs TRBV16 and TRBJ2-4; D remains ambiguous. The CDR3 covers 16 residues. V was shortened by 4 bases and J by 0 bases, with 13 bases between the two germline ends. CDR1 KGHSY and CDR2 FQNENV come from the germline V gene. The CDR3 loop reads CASSPSQIIAKNIQYF. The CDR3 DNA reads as TGTGCCAGCAGCCCATCACAAATAATAGCCAAAAACATTCAGTACTTC.

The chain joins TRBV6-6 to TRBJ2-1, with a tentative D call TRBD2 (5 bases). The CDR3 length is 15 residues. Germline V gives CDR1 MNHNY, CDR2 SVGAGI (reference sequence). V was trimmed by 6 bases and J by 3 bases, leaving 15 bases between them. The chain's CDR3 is CASSQDFTNYNEQFF. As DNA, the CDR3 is TGTGCCAGCAGCCAGGACTTCACCAACTACAATGAGCAGTTCTTC.

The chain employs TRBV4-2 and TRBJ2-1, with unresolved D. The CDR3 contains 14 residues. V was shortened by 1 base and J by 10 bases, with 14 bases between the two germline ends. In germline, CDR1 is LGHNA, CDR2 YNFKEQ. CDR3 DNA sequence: TGTGCCAGCAGCCAAGTAGATGGTAGCACAGAGCAGTTCTTC. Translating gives CASSQVDGSTEQFF.

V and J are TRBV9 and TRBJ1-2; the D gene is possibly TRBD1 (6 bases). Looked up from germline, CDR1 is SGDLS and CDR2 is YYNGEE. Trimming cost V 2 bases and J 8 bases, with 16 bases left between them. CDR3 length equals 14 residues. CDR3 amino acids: CASSVQAGTTGYTF. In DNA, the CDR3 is TGTGCCAGCAGCGTCCAAGCCGGGACAACCGGCTACACCTTC. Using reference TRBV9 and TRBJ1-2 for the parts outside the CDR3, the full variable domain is DSGVTQTPKHLITATGQRVTLRCSPRSGDLSVYWYQQSLDQGLQFLIQYYNGEERAKGNILERFSAQQFPDLHSELNLSSLELGDSALYFCASSVQAGTTGYTFGSGTRLTVV.

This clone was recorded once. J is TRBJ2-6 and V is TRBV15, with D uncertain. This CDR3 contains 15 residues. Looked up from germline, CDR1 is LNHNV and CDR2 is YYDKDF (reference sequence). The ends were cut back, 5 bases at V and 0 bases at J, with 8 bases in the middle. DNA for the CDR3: TGTGCCACCAGCTGGCAGATCTCTGGGGCCAACGTCCTGACTTTC. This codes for CATSWQISGANVLTF.

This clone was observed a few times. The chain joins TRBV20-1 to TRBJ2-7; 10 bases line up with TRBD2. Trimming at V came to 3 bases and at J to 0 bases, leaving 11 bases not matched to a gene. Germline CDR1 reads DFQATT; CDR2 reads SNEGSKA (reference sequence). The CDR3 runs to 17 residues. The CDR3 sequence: CSASILAGVTTSYEQYF. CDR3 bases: TGCAGTGCTAGTATTCTAGCGGGAGTAACGACCTCCTACGAGCAGTACTTC.

This CDR3 is CASSQRGAPPEQYF. The DNA of the CDR3 is TGTGCCAGCAGCCAACGCGGCGCCCCCCCCGAGCAGTACTTC. This chain joins TRBV14 and TRBJ2-7; D uncertain. The CDR3 covers 14 residues. V shed 2 bases and J shed 6 bases, with 14 bases lying between them. Germline CDR1 reads SGHDN; CDR2 reads FVKESK.

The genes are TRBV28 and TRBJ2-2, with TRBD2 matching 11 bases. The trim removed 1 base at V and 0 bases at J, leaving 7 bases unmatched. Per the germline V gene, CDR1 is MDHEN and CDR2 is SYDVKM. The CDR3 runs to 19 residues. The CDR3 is CASSLSSTSGITNTGELFF. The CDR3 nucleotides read TGTGCCAGCAGTTTATCTTCGACTAGCGGGATAACGAACACCGGGGAGCTGTTTTTT.

The CDR3 protein is CASSPQRASRGNTEAFF. CDR3 DNA: TGTGCCAGCTCACCACAGAGGGCAAGTCGGGGGAACACTGAAGCTTTCTTT. The gene calls are TRBV18 and TRBJ1-1, with D unclear. V was trimmed by 1 base and J by 1 base, leaving 16 bases between them. The germline V gene has CDR1 KGHSH and CDR2 LQKENI. The CDR3 runs 17 residues.

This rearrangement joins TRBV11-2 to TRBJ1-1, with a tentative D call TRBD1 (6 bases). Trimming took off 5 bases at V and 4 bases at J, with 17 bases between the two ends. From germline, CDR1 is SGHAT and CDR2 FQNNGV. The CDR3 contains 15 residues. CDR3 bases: TGTGCCAGCAGCCCTACACAGGGTCGTGGCACTGAAGCTTTCTTT. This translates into CASSPTQGRGTEAFF.

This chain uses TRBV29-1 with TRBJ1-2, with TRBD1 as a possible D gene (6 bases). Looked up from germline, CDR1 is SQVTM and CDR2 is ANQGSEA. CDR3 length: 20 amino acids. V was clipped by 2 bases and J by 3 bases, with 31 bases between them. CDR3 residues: CSVEKNPHQSRGAFYYGYTF. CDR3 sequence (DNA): TGCAGCGTTGAAAAAAATCCGCACCAATCACGGGGGGCCTTCTACTATGGCTACACCTTC.

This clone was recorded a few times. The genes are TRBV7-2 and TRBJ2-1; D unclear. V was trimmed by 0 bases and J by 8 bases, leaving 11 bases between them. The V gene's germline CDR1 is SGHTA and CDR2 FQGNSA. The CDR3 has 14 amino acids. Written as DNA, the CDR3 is TGTGCCAGCAGCTTAGCTACACCTTTGGATGAGCAGTTCTTC. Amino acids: CASSLATPLDEQFF.

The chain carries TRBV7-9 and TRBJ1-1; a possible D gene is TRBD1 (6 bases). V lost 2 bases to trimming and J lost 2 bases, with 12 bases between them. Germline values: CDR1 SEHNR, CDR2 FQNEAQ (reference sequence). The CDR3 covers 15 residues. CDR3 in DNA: TGTGCCAGCAGCTTAAGGGGACAATCTAACACTGAAGCTTTCTTT. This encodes CASSLRGQSNTEAFF.

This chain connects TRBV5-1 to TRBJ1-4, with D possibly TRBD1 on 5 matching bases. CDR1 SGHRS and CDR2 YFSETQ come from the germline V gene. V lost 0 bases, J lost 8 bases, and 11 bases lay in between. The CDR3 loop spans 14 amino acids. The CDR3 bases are TGCGCCAGCAGCTTGGGCCAGGGTAGGGAAAAACTGTTTTTT. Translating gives CASSLGQGREKLFF.

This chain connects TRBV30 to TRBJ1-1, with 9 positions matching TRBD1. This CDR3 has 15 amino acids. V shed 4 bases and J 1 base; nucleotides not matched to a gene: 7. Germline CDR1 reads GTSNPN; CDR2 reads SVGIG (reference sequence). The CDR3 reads CAWTYPDRGNTEAFF. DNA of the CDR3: TGTGCCTGGACCTATCCGGACAGGGGGAACACTGAAGCTTTCTTT.

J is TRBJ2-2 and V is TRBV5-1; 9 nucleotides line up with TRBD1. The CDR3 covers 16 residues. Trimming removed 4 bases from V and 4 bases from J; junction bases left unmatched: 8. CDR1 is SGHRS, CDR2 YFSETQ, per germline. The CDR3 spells CASSPGSTGGTGELFF. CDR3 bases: TGCGCCAGCAGCCCCGGCTCGACAGGGGGCACCGGGGAGCTGTTTTTT.

The CDR3 DNA reads TGTGCCAGTAGTCCCCCGGTCAGGGGGAACACTGAAGCTTTCTTT. Amino acid sequence: CASSPPVRGNTEAFF. The chain recombines TRBV19 with TRBJ1-1, with D possibly matching TRBD1 (6 bases). V lost 5 bases, J lost 1 base, and 14 bases lay in between. This CDR3 is 15 amino acids long. Germline CDR1 and CDR2: LNHDA and SQIVND (reference sequence). The full variable domain, its missing parts supplied by reference TRBV19 and TRBJ1-1, is DGGITQSPKYLFRKEGQNVTLSCEQNLNHDAMYWYRQDPGQGLRLIYYSQIVNDFQKGDIAEGYSVSREKKESFPLTVTSAQKNPTAFYLCASSPPVRGNTEAFFGQGTRLTVV.

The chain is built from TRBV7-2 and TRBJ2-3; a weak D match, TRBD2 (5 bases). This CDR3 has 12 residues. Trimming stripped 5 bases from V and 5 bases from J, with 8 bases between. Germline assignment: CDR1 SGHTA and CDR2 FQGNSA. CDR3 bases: TGTGCCAGCAGCGTAACTAGAGATACGCAGTATTTT. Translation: CASSVTRDTQYF.